The 30 T cell receptor beta chains below come from one sample, sequenced in a study of molecular identifiers for immune sequencing clone quantification (dated by TCRdb to the late 2010s). Libraries were made using PCR. This sample was sequenced with a NextSeq 500. TCRdb reran the public reads through fastp at Q25 and MiXCR, keeping productive beta chains. Each record represents a unique CDR3 protein, reported with the most common genes and DNA among its rows. The sample yields a few hundred thousand distinct CDR3 sequences; roughly a quarter were counted once. The top ten constitute 0.65% to 0.75% of the sample. Source material: naive CD8+ T cells from blood, with Jurkat cell RNA spiked in. What this sample's cell subset or site label stands for: FACS-sorted CD8+CD4-CCR7+CD45RA+ naive T cells. The receptors derive from a human donor in good health. Some libraries in this study had Jurkat cell RNA spiked in.

At least ten counts were recorded for this clonotype. V is TRBV5-4 and J is TRBJ1-3; possible D gene TRBD1, 5 bases. Trimming pared 4 bases from V and 4 bases from J, leaving 15 bases between. The germline V gene has CDR1 SGHNT and CDR2 YYREEE (reference sequence). This CDR3 has 15 residues. Written as DNA, the CDR3 is TGTGCCAGCAGCGAAATCGGGACCGCGGGAAACACCATATATTTT. The encoded protein is CASSEIGTAGNTIYF. The entire variable domain, with the rest obtained from reference TRBV5-4 and TRBJ1-3, is as follows: ETGVTQSPTHLIKTRGQQVTLRCSSQSGHNTVSWYQQALGQGPQFIFQYYREEENGRGNFPPRFSGLQFPNYSSELNVNALELDDSALYLCASSEIGTAGNTIYFGEGSWLTVV.

On this clonotype itself: A much larger clone is a single base away; this may be a read error. The rearrangement uses TRBV28 and TRBJ1-5; D may be TRBD1 or TRBD2 (5 bases each). The end of the DNA fits TRBJ2-3 better, so the J call may be wrong. The germline gives CDR1 MDHEN, CDR2 SYDVKM. The CDR3 contains 14 residues. CDR3 DNA sequence: TGTGCCACGGGTGTTCTGAGGGGATCCCAGCCCCAGTATTTT. Translated, it gives CATGVLRGSQPQYF.

This clonotype counts as medium-sized. The chain recombines TRBV4-1 with TRBJ1-1, with D unclear. CDR3 size: 15 residues. Trimming pared 1 base from V and 11 bases from J, leaving 20 bases between. Germline V gene data show CDR1 as MGHRA and CDR2 as YSYEKL. The CDR3, as DNA: TGCGCCAGCAGCCAAGGACTCAATTCCGTGCGAGGGGCTTTCTTT. Translation: CASSQGLNSVRGAFF.

This clonotype was recorded at least ten times. This sequence joins TRBV12-3 or TRBV12-4 and TRBJ1-1; 8 bases are shared with TRBD1. V was pared by 5 bases and J by 1 base, with 6 bases of the junction left unmatched. This CDR3 is built from 15 residues. The CDR3 sequence: CASSIYRGENTEAFF. The CDR3 DNA is TGTGCCAGCAGTATCTACAGGGGGGAGAACACTGAAGCTTTCTTT.

Concerning this clonotype: Just one base apart from a much larger clone, this may be a read error. The rearrangement uses TRBV29-1 and TRBJ2-2, with 7 bases lining up with TRBD1. This CDR3 is built from 13 residues. Germline V gene sequence: CDR1 SQVTM, CDR2 ANQGSEA. CDR3 protein: CIVEQGWSGELFF. The DNA for the CDR3 is TGCATCGTTGAACAGGGGTGGTCCGGGGAGCTGTTTTTT.

The rearrangement joins TRBV4-1 to TRBJ2-1; tentatively, D is TRBD2 (6 bases). V was cut by 0 bases and J by 5 bases, with 14 bases left in between. The CDR3 covers 16 residues. Per the germline V gene, CDR1 is MGHRA and CDR2 is YSYEKL. CDR3 protein: CASSQDWAGQDNEQFF. CDR3 sequence (DNA): TGCGCCAGCAGCCAAGATTGGGCGGGGCAAGACAATGAGCAGTTCTTC.

This clonotype was seen ten or more times. The chain links TRBV7-6 to TRBJ2-3, with 9 bases aligning to TRBD2. The CDR3 is 20 amino acids. From germline, CDR1 is SGHVS and CDR2 FNYEAQ. J was trimmed by 0 bases and V by 0 bases; bases with no gene match: 13. The DNA for the CDR3 is TGTGCCAGCAGCTTAGCGTTAAGCGGGGGGCCTACCTCTAGCACAGATACGCAGTATTTT. This translates into CASSLALSGGPTSSTDTQYF.

The genes are TRBV20-1 and TRBJ1-1, with a possible D match to TRBD1 (5 bases). V lost 3 bases, J lost 4 bases, and 9 bases lay in between. The germline V gene encodes CDR1 DFQATT and CDR2 SNEGSKA (reference sequence). CDR3 length: 12 amino acids. CDR3 sequence (DNA): TGCAGTGCTAGCCGGGGGGGCACTGAAGCTTTCTTT. Translation: CSASRGGTEAFF.

In this sample, this clonotype turned up many times. This rearrangement joins TRBV5-1 to TRBJ2-7; D ambiguous. Germline V gene sequence: CDR1 SGHRS, CDR2 YFSETQ. Deletions cut 0 bases from V and 2 bases from J, with 15 bases between. CDR3 size: 16 residues. In DNA, the CDR3 is TGCGCCAGCAGCTTGGCCGCGAACGACGCAACCTACGAGCAGTACTTC. Encoded protein: CASSLAANDATYEQYF.

The CDR3 DNA follows: TGTGCCAGCAGTACAACTAGCGGGGCCTACGAGCAGTACTTC. Translated: CASSTTSGAYEQYF. The rearrangement links TRBV6-6 to TRBJ2-7, with 10 bases lining up with TRBD2. This CDR3 is built from 14 residues. V dropped 5 bases and J dropped 2; count of bases not matched to a gene: 3. Per the germline V gene, CDR1 is MNHNY and CDR2 is SVGAGI (reference sequence).

The rearrangement joins TRBV28 to TRBJ2-3; 10 bases agree with TRBD1. V dropped 4 bases and J dropped 2; count of bases not matched to a gene: 12. The CDR3 spans 18 residues. Germline values: CDR1 MDHEN, CDR2 SYDVKM. CDR3 nucleotides: TGTGCCAGCAGTTCCATTCGAACGGACAGGGGGATCACAGATACGCAGTATTTT. This encodes CASSSIRTDRGITDTQYF. The full variable domain, with the rest looked up from reference TRBV28 and TRBJ2-3, is DVKVTQSSRYLVKRTGEKVFLECVQDMDHENMFWYRQDPGLGLRLIYFSYDVKMKEKGDIPEGYSVSREKKERFSLILESASTNQTSMYLCASSSIRTDRGITDTQYFGPGTRLTVL.

This clonotype was found many times. The chain links TRBV5-5 to TRBJ2-4; 10 positions match TRBD1. Germline V gene sequence: CDR1 SGHKS, CDR2 YYEKEE (reference sequence). There are 16 residues in the CDR3. The ends lost 4 bases at V and 1 base at J; junction bases unmatched: 5. CDR3 sequence reads: CASSIDRGLAKNIQYF. The CDR3 nucleotides are TGTGCCAGCAGCATAGACAGGGGGCTCGCCAAAAACATTCAGTACTTC. Using reference TRBV5-5 and TRBJ2-4 for the parts outside the CDR3, the full variable domain is DAGVTQSPTHLIKTRGQQVTLRCSPISGHKSVSWYQQVLGQGPQFIFQYYEKEERGRGNFPDRFSARQFPNYSSELNVNALLLGDSALYLCASSIDRGLAKNIQYFGAGTRLSVL.

The chain has TRBV19 and TRBJ1-1; D is unclear. V was pared by 4 bases and J by 11 bases, with 11 bases between. The CDR3 loop spans 11 amino acids. Germline CDR1 reads LNHDA; CDR2 reads SQIVND (reference sequence). The CDR3 DNA reads TGTGCCAGTAGTAATGCATCTGGGGCTTTCTTT. Protein sequence: CASSNASGAFF.

The chain has TRBV4-1 and TRBJ1-1; 7 nucleotides line up with TRBD1. Germline V gives CDR1 MGHRA, CDR2 YSYEKL. Losses at the gene ends were 4 bases for V and 4 bases for J; bases not matched to a gene: 9. This CDR3 spans 15 amino acids. CDR3 sequence reads: CASSPRGGVGTEAFF. The DNA for the CDR3 is TGCGCCAGCAGCCCCAGGGGGGGGGTGGGCACTGAAGCTTTCTTT.

The V gene is TRBV7-2, the J gene TRBJ2-7, with 14 bases lining up with TRBD2. This CDR3 spans 16 amino acids. Trimming cost V 5 bases and J 2 bases; bases outside gene matches: 5. CDR1 and CDR2 from the germline V gene are SGHTA and FQGNSA. The CDR3 DNA is TGTGCCAGCAGCCCGGGACTAGCGGGGGCCACCTACGAGCAGTACTTC. Its translation is CASSPGLAGATYEQYF.

This clonotype was recorded many times. This sequence joins TRBV6-5 and TRBJ2-7; possibly TRBD1 or TRBD2 for D (6 bases each). Germline loops: CDR1 MNHEY, CDR2 SVGAGI. The CDR3 runs 15 residues. The V and J ends lost 2 bases and 2 bases respectively, with 13 bases between them. The chain's CDR3 is CASSYNPGATYEQYF. The CDR3 DNA sequence: TGTGCCAGCAGTTACAACCCGGGGGCTACCTACGAGCAGTACTTC.

This rearrangement joins TRBV2 to TRBJ1-4, with a possible D match to TRBD1 (5 bases). The V and J ends lost 1 base and 7 bases respectively, with 13 bases between them. The CDR3 loop spans 15 amino acids. Germline assignment: CDR1 SNHLY and CDR2 FYNNEI. CDR3 sequence reads: CASSEGDALSEKLFF. The CDR3 DNA reads as TGTGCCAGCAGTGAAGGGGACGCCTTGAGTGAAAAACTGTTTTTT.

To note about this clonotype: One end of the junction varies from germline; a read error may be responsible. The rearrangement joins TRBV5-3 to TRBJ2-7; TRBD1 agrees at 8 bases. TRBV5-3 carries the ORF label, with uncertain function. This CDR3 is built from 15 residues. CDR3 residues: CTSSWAQDRAYEQYF. For the CDR3, the DNA is TGTACCAGCAGCTGGGCCCAGGACAGGGCTTACGAGCAGTACTTC.

The chain employs TRBV14 and TRBJ2-5; no firm D call. The germline V and J ends were trimmed by 3 bases and 3 bases, with 20 bases remaining between them. The length of the CDR3 is 17 residues. The germline V gene encodes CDR1 SGHDN and CDR2 FVKESK. CDR3 DNA: TGTGCCAGCAGCCACGGGTTCCACAGCATGCGGAAAGAGACCCAGTACTTC. Its translation is CASSHGFHSMRKETQYF.

V usage is TRBV29-1 and J usage is TRBJ2-1, with a tentative D call TRBD2 (5 bases). This CDR3 has 13 amino acids. V was clipped by 7 bases and J by 4 bases, with 14 bases between them. Looked up from germline, CDR1 is SQVTM and CDR2 is ANQGSEA. The DNA of the CDR3 is TGCAGCGCCCTGTTCGGAGGTTACAATGAGCAGTTCTTC. Translation gives CSALFGGYNEQFF.

The chain carries TRBV6-2 or TRBV6-3 and TRBJ2-7; 11 bases agree with TRBD1. V trimming: 1 base; J trimming: 2 bases; junction bases outside the gene matches: 7. Germline V gene data show CDR1 as MNHEY and CDR2 as SVGEGT. This CDR3 has 17 residues. The CDR3 is CASSYFPGDRGAYEQYF. CDR3 DNA sequence: TGTGCCAGCAGTTACTTCCCCGGGGACAGGGGGGCCTACGAGCAGTACTTC.

Worth noting for this clonotype: A read error may produce the germline difference seen at one junction end. This rearrangement joins TRBV7-9 to TRBJ1-1, with 11 bases fitting TRBD1. The CDR3 runs 15 residues. Germline CDR1 is SEHNR and CDR2 is FQNEAQ (reference sequence). The CDR3 protein is CASSYGQGANAEAFF. For the CDR3, the DNA is TGTGCCAGCAGCTATGGACAGGGGGCGAACGCTGAAGCTTTCTTT.

The rearrangement uses TRBV7-9 and TRBJ2-3, with 10 bases identical to TRBD2. The V and J ends lost 4 bases and 0 bases, in that order; junction bases with no gene match: 7. There are 17 residues in the CDR3. CDR1 is SEHNR and CDR2 is FQNEAQ in the germline V gene (reference sequence). CDR3 amino acids: CASSSLLAGMSTDTQYF. Written as DNA, the CDR3 is TGTGCCAGCAGCTCTTTACTAGCGGGGATGAGCACAGATACGCAGTATTTT.

A few counts support this clonotype. This rearrangement joins TRBV27 to TRBJ1-5; D uncertain. CDR1 is MNHEY, CDR2 SMNVEV, per germline (reference sequence). Trimming removed 3 bases at V and 0 bases at J, with 9 bases between. The CDR3 is 15 amino acids. CDR3 amino acids: CASSFSTYSNQPQHF. In DNA form, the CDR3 reads TGTGCCAGCAGTTTTTCCACATATAGCAATCAGCCCCAGCATTTT.

The sample holds a few counts of this clonotype. J is TRBJ2-2 and V is TRBV12-3 or TRBV12-4; D not resolved. The CDR3 consists of 17 residues. The V end lost 1 base, the J end lost 3 bases, and 15 bases lay between the germline ends. CDR3 in amino acids: CASSLVGPVLYTGELFF. The CDR3 DNA reads as TGTGCCAGCAGTTTAGTCGGGCCAGTATTATACACCGGGGAGCTGTTTTTT.

The chain carries TRBV9 and TRBJ2-7; possibly TRBD2 for D (5 bases). With 0 bases removed from V and 0 bases from J, the gap between germline ends came to 10 bases. The CDR3 covers 15 residues. CDR1 SGDLS and CDR2 YYNGEE come from the germline V gene. DNA of the CDR3: TGTGCCAGCAGCGTAGGAGATAGCGCCTCCTACGAGCAGTACTTC. It specifies CASSVGDSASYEQYF.

CDR3 protein: CASSLKPAVSGSGEQYF. Here the CDR3 DNA reads TGTGCCAGCAGCCTCAAACCCGCTGTGAGCGGGAGCGGCGAGCAGTACTTC. This chain uses TRBV4-2 with TRBJ2-7, with 8 bases identical to TRBD2. The CDR3 loop spans 17 amino acids. Losses at the gene ends were 4 bases for V and 6 bases for J; bases not matched to a gene: 17. Germline V gene data show CDR1 as LGHNA and CDR2 as YNFKEQ.

This clonotype showed up just once. An end of the junction does not agree with germline; a read error may underlie this. The chain carries TRBV19 and TRBJ2-7, with 7 bases lining up with TRBD2. The CDR3 consists of 12 residues. Germline-derived CDR1 and CDR2 are LNHDA and SQIVND (reference sequence). In nucleotides, the CDR3 is TGTGCCAGGAGTATGGTCTCGGGGGGGCAGTACTTC. As protein: CARSMVSGGQYF.

In this sample, this clonotype turned up many times. The CDR3: CASSYSGEPKFVDTQYF. CDR3 in DNA: TGTGCCAGCAGTTACTCCGGGGAGCCCAAATTTGTAGATACGCAGTATTTT. This rearrangement joins TRBV6-5 to TRBJ2-3; TRBD2 is a possible D gene (5 bases). The germline V gene encodes CDR1 MNHEY and CDR2 SVGAGI. This CDR3 region has 17 residues. V was shortened by 0 bases and J by 5 bases, with 18 bases between the two germline ends.

Turning to this clonotype: Because the CDR3 is missing its conserved closing phenylalanine or tryptophan, this is likely a read error. The chain has TRBV6-5 and TRBJ2-1, with TRBD2 matching 8 bases. Germline CDR1 MNHEY, CDR2 SVGAGI. V dropped 0 bases and J dropped 0; count of bases not matched to a gene: 7. This CDR3 comprises 18 residues. CDR3 DNA sequence: TGTGCCAGCAGTTACTCGAGGGGCGGGGGGAGCTCCTACAATGAGCAGTTCTAC. Protein product: CASSYSRGGGSSYNEQFY.